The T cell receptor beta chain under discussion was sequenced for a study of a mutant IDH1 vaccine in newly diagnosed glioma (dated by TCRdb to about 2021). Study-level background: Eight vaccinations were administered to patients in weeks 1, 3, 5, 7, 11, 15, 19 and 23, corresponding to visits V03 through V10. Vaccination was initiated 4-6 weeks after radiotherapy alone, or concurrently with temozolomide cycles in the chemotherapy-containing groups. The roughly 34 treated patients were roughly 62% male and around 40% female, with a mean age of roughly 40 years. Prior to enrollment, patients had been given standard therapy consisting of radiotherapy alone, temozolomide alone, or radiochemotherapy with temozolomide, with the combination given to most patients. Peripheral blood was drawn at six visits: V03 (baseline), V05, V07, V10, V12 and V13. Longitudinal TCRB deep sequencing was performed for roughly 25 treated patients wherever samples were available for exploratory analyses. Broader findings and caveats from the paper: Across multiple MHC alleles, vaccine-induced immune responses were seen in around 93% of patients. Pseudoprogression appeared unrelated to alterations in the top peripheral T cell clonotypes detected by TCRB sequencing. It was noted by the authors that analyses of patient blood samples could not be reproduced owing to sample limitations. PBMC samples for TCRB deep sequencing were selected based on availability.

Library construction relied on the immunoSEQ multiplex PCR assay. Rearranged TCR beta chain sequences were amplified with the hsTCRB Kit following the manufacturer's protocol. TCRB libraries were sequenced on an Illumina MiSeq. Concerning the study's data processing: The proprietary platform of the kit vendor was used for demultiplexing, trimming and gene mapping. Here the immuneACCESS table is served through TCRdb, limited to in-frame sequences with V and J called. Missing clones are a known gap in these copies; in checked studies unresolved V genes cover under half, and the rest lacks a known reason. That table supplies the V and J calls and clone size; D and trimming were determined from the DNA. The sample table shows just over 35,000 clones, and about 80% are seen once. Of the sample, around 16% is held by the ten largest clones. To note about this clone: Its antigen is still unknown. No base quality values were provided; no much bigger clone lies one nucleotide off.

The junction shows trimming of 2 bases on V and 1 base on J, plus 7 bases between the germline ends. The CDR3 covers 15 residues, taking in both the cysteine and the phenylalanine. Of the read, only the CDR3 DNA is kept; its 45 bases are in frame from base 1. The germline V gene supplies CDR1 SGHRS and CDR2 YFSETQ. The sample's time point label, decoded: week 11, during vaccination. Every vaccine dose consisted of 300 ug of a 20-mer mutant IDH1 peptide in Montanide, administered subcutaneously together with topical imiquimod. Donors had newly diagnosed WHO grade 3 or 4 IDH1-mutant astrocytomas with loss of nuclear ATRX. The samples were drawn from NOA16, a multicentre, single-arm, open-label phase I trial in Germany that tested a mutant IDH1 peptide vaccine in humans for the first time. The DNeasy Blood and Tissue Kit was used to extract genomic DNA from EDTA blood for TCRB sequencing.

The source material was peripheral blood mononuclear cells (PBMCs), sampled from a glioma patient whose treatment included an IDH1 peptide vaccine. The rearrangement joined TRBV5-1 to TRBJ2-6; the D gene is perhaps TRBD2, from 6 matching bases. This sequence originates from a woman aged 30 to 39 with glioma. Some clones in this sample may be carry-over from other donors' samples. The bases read TGCGCCAGCAGCTTACGGGGGTCTGGGGCCAACGTCCTGACTTTC. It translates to CASSLRGSGANVLTF.